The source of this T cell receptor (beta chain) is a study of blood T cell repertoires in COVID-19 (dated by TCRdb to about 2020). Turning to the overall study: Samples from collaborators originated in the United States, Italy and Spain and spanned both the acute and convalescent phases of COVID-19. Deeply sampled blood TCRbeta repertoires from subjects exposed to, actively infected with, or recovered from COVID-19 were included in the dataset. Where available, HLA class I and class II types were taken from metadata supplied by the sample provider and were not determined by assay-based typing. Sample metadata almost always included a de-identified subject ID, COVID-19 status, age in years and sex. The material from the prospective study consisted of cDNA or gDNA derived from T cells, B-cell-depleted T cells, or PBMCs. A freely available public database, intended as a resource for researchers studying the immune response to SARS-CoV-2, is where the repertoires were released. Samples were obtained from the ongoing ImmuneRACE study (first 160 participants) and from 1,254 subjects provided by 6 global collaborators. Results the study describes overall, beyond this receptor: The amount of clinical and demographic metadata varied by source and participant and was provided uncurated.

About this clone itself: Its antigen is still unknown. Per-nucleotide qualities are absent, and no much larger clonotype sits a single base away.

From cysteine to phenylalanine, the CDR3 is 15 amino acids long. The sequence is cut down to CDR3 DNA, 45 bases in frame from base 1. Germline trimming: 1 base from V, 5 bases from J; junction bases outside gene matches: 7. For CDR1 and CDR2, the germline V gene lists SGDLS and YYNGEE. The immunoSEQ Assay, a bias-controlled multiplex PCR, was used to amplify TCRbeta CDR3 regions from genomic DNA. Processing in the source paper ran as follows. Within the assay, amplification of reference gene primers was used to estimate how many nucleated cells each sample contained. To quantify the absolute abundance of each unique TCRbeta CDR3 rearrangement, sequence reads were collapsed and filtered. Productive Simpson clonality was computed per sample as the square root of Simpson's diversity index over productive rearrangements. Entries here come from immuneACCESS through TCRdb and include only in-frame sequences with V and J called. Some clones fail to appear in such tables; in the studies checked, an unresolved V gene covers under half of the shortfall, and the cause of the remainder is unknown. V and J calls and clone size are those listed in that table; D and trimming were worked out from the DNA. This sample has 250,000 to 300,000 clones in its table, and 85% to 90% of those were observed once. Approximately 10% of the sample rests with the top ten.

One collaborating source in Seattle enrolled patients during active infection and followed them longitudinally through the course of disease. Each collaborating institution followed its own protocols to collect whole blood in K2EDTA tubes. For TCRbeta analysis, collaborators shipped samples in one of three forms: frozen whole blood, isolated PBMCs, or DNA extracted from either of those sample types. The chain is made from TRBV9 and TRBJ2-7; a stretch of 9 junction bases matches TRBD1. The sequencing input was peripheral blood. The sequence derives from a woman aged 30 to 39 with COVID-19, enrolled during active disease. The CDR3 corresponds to CASSVRGQGANEQYF. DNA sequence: TGTGCCAGCAGCGTACGGGGACAGGGAGCTAACGAGCAGTACTTC.